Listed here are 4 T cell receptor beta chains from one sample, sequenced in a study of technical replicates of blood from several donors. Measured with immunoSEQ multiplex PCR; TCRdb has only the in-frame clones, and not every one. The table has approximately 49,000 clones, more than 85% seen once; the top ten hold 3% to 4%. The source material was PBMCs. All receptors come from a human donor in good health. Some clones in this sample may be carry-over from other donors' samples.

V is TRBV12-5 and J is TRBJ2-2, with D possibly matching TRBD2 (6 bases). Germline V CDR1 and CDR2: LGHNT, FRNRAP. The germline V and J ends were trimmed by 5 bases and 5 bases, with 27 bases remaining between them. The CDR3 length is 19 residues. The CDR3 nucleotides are TGTGCTAGTGGTACCTCTAGGAGTAGCGGAGTCGGGAGAACCGGGGAGCTGTTTTTT. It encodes CASGTSRSSGVGRTGELFF.

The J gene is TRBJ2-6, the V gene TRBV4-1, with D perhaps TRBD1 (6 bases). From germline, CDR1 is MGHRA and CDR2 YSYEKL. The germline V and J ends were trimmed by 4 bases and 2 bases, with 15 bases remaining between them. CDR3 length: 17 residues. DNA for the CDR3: TGCGCCAGCAGCCTCACGGAGGCAGGGGCTGGGGCCAACGTCCTGACTTTC. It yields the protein CASSLTEAGAGANVLTF.

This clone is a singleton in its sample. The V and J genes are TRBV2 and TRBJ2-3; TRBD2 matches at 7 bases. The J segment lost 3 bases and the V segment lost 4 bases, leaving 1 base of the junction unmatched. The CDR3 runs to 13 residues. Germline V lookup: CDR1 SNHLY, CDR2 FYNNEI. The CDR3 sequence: CASSGGGTDTQYF. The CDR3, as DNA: TGTGCCAGCAGTGGGGGGGGAACAGATACGCAGTATTTT.

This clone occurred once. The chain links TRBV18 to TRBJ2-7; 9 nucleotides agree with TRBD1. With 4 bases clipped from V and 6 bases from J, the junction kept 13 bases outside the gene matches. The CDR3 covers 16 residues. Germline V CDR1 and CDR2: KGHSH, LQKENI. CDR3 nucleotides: TGTGCCAGCTCACGGGACAGGGCTAACGGGGCTCTCGAGCAGTACTTC. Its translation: CASSRDRANGALEQYF. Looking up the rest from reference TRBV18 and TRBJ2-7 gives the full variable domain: NAGVMQNPRHLVRRRGQEARLRCSPMKGHSHVYWYRQLPEEGLKFMVYLQKENIIDESGMPKERFSAEFPKEGPSILRIQQVVRGDSAAYFCASSRDRANGALEQYFGPGTRLTVT.